These T cell receptor beta chains were read from a single sample in a study of blood T cell repertoires in COVID-19. The protocol was immunoSEQ multiplex PCR, while the TCRdb copy is restricted to in-frame clones and leaves out a portion. This table has about 110,000 clones, about 70% appearing once. The sample consisted of peripheral blood. These receptors all stem from a woman aged 55-70 years with acute or convalescent COVID-19. The CDR3 runs from the conserved cysteine through the conserved F or W. D genes are given only for firm matches. Clone size is shown for a subset of rows, as once, few, many or a class of expanded clone.

V gene	clone size	J gene	D gene	CDR3 protein
TRBV19	.	TRBJ1-2	.	CASSMGAQSAYGYTF
TRBV5-8	few	TRBJ1-1	.	CASYSAAVGRAFF
TRBV18	.	TRBJ1-1	.	CASSPNGEQAFF
TRBV6-5	.	TRBJ1-6	.	CASKIGETYNSPLHF
TRBV29-1	few	TRBJ1-2	.	CSVELGRGYTF
TRBV12-3/TRBV12-4	.	TRBJ1-1	.	CASTRTRGLLF
TRBV7-2	.	TRBJ2-7	.	CASSSLISRGRSYEQYF
TRBV23-1	.	TRBJ2-7	TRBD2	CASGLSGAHSYEQYF
TRBV10-3	.	TRBJ2-3	TRBD2	CATLAGARSDTQYF
TRBV9	.	TRBJ2-6	.	CASSASGAGANVLTF
TRBV12-3/TRBV12-4	.	TRBJ1-1	.	CASSFSGAEAFF
TRBV6-5	.	TRBJ1-2	TRBD1	CASKRQGDIYYGYTF
TRBV14	.	TRBJ2-5	.	CASSQGARSETQYF
TRBV2	.	TRBJ1-2	.	CASSAQNTNYGYTF
TRBV14	.	TRBJ1-1	.	CASSSQGNTEAFF
TRBV28	.	TRBJ1-4	TRBD1	CASSLEGAREKLFF
TRBV7-6	.	TRBJ1-1	.	CASSLGRLNTEAFF
TRBV6-1	.	TRBJ1-4	TRBD1	CASSTPTGNNEKLFF
TRBV28	.	TRBJ1-1	.	CASSLWGEYEAFF
TRBV6-5	.	TRBJ1-6	.	CASSYRGESPLHF
TRBV19	few	TRBJ1-2	.	CATHRDSSNYGYTF
TRBV11-2	.	TRBJ1-4	.	CASSLEPGMEKLFF
TRBV28	.	TRBJ1-5	.	CATVTGANQPQHF
TRBV5-6	.	TRBJ2-4	.	CASSSRDTLGGNIQYF
TRBV19	.	TRBJ2-7	TRBD1	CASSFGQGRGEQYF
TRBV19	.	TRBJ1-1	.	CASYRAMNTEAFF
TRBV5-1	few	TRBJ1-2	TRBD1	CASSLSTGTGGYTF
TRBV7-2	few	TRBJ2-2	.	CASSPYDSPPGELFF
TRBV11-2	.	TRBJ2-5	.	CASSSLVGGGSVQYF
TRBV7-8	.	TRBJ1-2	TRBD1	CASRSGRDRRSYGYTF
TRBV6-5	.	TRBJ1-4	TRBD1	CASRADRGSEKLFF
TRBV5-1	.	TRBJ1-2	TRBD1	CASSPGQAANYGYTF
TRBV19	.	TRBJ2-2	.	CASTLQGVGPGELFF
TRBV2	.	TRBJ1-1	TRBD1	CASRTGKGEAFF
TRBV29-1	.	TRBJ1-2	.	CSVQGANNNYGYTF
TRBV6-4	.	TRBJ1-6	TRBD1	CASSDQETGLTSPLHF
TRBV5-1	.	TRBJ2-2	.	CASSPYTGIATGELFF
TRBV14	.	TRBJ2-7	.	CASSLSLDRSYEQYF
TRBV19	.	TRBJ2-7	.	CASTPGTTLSEQYF
TRBV19	.	TRBJ1-2	TRBD1	CASRILTGGDYGYTF
TRBV7-2	.	TRBJ1-1	.	CASSQDKNTEAFF
TRBV5-1	.	TRBJ1-6	.	CASSLAPQSPLHF
TRBV5-1	.	TRBJ2-7	.	CASSLPTGRSYEQYF
TRBV30	.	TRBJ1-3	.	CAWSSLSLGNTIYF
TRBV6-5	once	TRBJ2-7	TRBD1	CASRLQGAGFHEQYF
TRBV2	few	TRBJ2-7	.	CASSTGLTGRGSTEQYF
TRBV6-6	few	TRBJ1-1	.	CASSYLDRNTEAFF
TRBV6-1	.	TRBJ1-2	.	CASSEARNRVGGYTF
TRBV6-5	.	TRBJ1-1	.	CASRTQGISAFF
TRBV4-2	.	TRBJ1-5	.	CASSQDGQGSQPQHF